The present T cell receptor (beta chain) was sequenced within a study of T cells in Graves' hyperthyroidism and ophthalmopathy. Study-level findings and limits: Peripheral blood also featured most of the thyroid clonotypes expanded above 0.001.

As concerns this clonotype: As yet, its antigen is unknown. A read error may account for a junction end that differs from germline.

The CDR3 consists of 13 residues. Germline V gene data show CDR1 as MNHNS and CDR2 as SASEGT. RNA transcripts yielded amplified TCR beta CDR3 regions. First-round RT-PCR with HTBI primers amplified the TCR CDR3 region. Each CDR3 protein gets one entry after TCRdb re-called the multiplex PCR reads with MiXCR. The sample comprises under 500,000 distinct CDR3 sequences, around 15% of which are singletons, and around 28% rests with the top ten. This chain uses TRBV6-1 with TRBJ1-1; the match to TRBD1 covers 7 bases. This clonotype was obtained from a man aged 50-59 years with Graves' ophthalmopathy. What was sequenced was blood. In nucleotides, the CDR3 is TGTGCCAGCAGTGCCCGGGACAGAAAGGAAGCTTCCTTT. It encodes CASSARDRKEASF.